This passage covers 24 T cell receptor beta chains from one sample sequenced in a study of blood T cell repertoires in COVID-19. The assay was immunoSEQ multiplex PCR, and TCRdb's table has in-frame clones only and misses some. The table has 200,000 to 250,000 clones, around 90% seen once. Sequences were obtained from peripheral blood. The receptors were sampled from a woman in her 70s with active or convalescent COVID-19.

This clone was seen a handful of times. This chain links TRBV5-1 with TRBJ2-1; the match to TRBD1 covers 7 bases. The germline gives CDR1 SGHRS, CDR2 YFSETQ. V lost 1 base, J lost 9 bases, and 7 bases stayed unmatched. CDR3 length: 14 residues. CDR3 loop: CASSLRTGVREQFF. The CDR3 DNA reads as TGCGCCAGCAGCTTGAGGACAGGAGTACGTGAGCAGTTCTTC.

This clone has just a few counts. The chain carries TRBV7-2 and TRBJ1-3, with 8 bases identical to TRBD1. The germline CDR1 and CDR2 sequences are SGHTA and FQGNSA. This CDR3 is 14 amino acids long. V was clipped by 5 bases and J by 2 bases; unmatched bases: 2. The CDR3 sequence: CASSPGGPGNTIYF. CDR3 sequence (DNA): TGTGCCAGCAGCCCAGGGGGCCCTGGAAACACCATATATTTT.

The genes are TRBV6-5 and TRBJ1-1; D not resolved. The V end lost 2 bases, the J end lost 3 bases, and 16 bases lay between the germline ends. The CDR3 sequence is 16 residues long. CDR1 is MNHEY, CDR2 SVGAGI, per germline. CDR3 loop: CASSYGGHLRDTEAFF. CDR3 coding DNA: TGTGCCAGCAGTTACGGCGGCCACTTGAGGGACACTGAAGCTTTCTTT.

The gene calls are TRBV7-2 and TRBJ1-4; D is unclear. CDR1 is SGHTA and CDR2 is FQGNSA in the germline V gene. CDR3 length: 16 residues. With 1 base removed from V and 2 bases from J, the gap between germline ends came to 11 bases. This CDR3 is CASSLGTGGTNEKLFF. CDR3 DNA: TGTGCCAGCAGCTTAGGTACGGGAGGCACTAATGAAAAACTGTTTTTT.

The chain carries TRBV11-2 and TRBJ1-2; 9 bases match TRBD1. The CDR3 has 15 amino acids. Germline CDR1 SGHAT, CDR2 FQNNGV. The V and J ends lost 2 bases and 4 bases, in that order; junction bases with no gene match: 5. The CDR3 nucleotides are TGTGCCAGCAGCTTAACAGGGACAGGGAGCTATGGCTACACCTTC. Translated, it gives CASSLTGTGSYGYTF.

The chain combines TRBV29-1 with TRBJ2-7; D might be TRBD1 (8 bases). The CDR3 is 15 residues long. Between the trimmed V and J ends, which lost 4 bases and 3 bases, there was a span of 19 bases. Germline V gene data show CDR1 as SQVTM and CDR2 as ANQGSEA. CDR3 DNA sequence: TGCAGCGTTGGCGGGGGACAGGCTTTTAACTACGAGCAGTACTTC. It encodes CSVGGGQAFNYEQYF.

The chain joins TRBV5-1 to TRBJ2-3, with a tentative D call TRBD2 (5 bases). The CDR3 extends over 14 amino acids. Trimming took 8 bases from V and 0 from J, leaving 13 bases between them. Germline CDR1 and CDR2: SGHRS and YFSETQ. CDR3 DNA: TGCGCCAGTCAGAGCGGCTCTAGCACAGATACGCAGTATTTT. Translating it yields CASQSGSSTDTQYF.

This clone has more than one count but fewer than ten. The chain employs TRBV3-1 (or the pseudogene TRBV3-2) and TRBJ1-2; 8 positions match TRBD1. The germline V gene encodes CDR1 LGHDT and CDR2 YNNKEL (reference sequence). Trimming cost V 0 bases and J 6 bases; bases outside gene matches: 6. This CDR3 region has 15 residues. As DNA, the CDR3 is TGTGCCAGCAGCCAAGATAGGGGACAGGTAGATGGCTACACCTTC. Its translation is CASSQDRGQVDGYTF.

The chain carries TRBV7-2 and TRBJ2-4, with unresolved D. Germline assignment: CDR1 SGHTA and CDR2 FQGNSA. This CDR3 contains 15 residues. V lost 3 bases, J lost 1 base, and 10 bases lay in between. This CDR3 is CASSLGSGAKNIQYF. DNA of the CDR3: TGTGCCAGCAGCTTGGGCAGTGGGGCCAAAAACATTCAGTACTTC.

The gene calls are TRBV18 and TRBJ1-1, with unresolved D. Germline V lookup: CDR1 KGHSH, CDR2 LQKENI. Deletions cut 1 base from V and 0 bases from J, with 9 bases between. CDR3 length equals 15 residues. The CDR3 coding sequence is TGTGCCAGCTCACCACTTCCGGTCATGAACACTGAAGCTTTCTTT. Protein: CASSPLPVMNTEAFF.

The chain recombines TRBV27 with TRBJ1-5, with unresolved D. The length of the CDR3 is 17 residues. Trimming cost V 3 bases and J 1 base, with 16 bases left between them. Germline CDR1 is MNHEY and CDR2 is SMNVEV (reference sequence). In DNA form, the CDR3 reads TGTGCCAGCAGTTTCCGGACTCCCGGAACAAGCAATCAGCCCCAGCATTTT. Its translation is CASSFRTPGTSNQPQHF.

The CDR3 DNA reads as TGTGCCAGTAGTATAGTGGAGGTCATGAACACTGAAGCTTTCTTT. Translated: CASSIVEVMNTEAFF. V gene TRBV19 combines with J gene TRBJ1-1; no firm D call. V was clipped by 1 base and J by 0 bases, with 9 bases between them. Looked up from germline, CDR1 is LNHDA and CDR2 is SQIVND (reference sequence). CDR3 length equals 15 residues.

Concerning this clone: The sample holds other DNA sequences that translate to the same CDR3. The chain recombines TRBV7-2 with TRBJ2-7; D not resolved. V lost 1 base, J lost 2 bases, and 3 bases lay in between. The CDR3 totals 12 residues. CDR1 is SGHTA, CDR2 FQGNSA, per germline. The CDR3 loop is CASSLGAYEQYF. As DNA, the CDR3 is TGTGCCAGCAGCTTAGGAGCCTACGAGCAGTACTTC.

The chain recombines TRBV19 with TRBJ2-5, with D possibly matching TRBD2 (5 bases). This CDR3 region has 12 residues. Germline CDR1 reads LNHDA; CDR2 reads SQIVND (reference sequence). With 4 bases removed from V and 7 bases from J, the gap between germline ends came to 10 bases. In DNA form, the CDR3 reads TGTGCCAGTAGTAGCCCAGGAGGGACCCAGTACTTC. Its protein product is CASSSPGGTQYF.

The DNA for the CDR3 is TGCGCCAGCAGCCAAGGGCAGATCTATGGCTACACCTTC. Its protein is CASSQGQIYGYTF. The genes are TRBV4-3 and TRBJ1-2; D ambiguous. CDR1 is LGHNA and CDR2 is YSLEER in the germline V gene. The CDR3 spans 13 residues. The V gene lost 1 base and the J gene lost 4 bases, with 7 bases spanning the gap.

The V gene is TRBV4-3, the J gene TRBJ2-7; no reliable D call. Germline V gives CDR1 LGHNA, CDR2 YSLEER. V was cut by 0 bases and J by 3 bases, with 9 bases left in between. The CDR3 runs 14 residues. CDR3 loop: CASSQDTPVYEQYF. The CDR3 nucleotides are TGCGCCAGCAGCCAAGATACTCCCGTCTACGAGCAGTACTTC.

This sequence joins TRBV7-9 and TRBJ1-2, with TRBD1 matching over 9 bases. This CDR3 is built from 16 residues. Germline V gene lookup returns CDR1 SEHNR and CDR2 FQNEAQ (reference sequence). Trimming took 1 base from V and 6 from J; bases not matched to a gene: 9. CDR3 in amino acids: CASSLVITGQGDGYTF. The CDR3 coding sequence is TGTGCCAGCAGCTTAGTTATTACGGGACAGGGAGATGGCTACACCTTC.

This chain's CDR3 is CASSRHPRGTEPGETQYF. The CDR3 coding sequence is TGTGCCAGCAGCCGCCACCCAAGGGGAACCGAGCCTGGCGAGACCCAGTACTTC. The chain uses TRBV3-1 (or the pseudogene TRBV3-2) and TRBJ2-5; TRBD1 is a possible D gene (5 bases). Per the germline V gene, CDR1 is LGHDT and CDR2 is YNNKEL (reference sequence). CDR3 size: 18 residues. V lost 4 bases to trimming and J lost 5 bases, with 26 bases between them.

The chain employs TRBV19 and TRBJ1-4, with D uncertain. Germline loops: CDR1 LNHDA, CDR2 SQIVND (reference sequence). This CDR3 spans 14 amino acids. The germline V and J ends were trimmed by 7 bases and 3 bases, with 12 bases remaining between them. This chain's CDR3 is CASNSRSANEKLFF. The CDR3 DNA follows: TGTGCCAGTAACTCGCGTTCGGCTAATGAAAAACTGTTTTTT.

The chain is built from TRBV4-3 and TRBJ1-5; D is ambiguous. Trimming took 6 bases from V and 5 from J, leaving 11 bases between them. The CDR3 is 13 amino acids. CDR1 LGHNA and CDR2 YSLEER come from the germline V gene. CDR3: CASSLQRDQPQHF. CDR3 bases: TGCGCCAGCAGTCTCCAACGGGATCAGCCCCAGCATTTT.

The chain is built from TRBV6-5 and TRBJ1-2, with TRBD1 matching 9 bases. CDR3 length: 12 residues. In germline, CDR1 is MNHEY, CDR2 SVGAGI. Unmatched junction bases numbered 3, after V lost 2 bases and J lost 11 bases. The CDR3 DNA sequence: TGTGCCAGCAGTTACCCGACAGGGGGGTACACCTTC. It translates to CASSYPTGGYTF.

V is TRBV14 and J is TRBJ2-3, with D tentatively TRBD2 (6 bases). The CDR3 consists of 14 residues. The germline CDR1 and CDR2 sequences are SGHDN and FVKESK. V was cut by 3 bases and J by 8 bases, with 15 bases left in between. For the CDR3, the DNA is TGTGCCAGCAGCCAGTTGAAGGGGCGGGGTACGCAGTATTTT. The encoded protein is CASSQLKGRGTQYF.

The CDR3 DNA sequence: TGTGCCAGTAGTGTCTCCTCAGGGCTACTACTTCTTGGAAACACCATATATTTT. It yields the protein CASSVSSGLLLLGNTIYF. The chain has TRBV19 and TRBJ1-3, with D possibly being TRBD1 (5 bases). The CDR3 has 18 amino acids. CDR1 is LNHDA, CDR2 SQIVND, per germline (reference sequence). Trimming stripped 5 bases from V and 3 bases from J, with 23 bases between.

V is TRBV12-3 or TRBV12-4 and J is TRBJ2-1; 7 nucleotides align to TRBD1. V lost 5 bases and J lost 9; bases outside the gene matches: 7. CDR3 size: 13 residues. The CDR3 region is CASSQGQVGEQFF. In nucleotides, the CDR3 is TGTGCCAGCAGTCAAGGACAGGTTGGTGAGCAGTTCTTC.